One and the same sample provided the 18 T cell receptor beta chains below, sequenced in a study of T-cell memory formation after mild COVID-19. Each CDR3 protein is one row after TCRdb ran MiXCR on the 5' RACE reads. The sample records a few hundred thousand distinct CDR3 sequences, 8% to 9.5% being singletons. The sample consisted of PBMCs or a T cell subset sorted from them (not recorded which). These receptors all stem from a man in his late teens or twenties who had mild COVID-19 (a few samples of this study predate the infection). Cell type and time point are not known.

This clonotype came up a few times. The chain links TRBV5-1 to TRBJ2-3, with no clear D. With 6 bases removed from V and 5 bases from J, the gap between germline ends came to 13 bases. Germline V gene sequence: CDR1 SGHRS, CDR2 YFSETQ. The CDR3 contains 13 residues. As DNA, the CDR3 is TGCGCCAGCAATGAGGACCCCGGAGATACGCAGTATTTT. This gives the protein CASNEDPGDTQYF.

The rearrangement uses TRBV7-3 and TRBJ2-7; D possibly corresponds to TRBD1 (6 bases). CDR1 and CDR2 from the germline V gene are SGHTA and FQGTGA. The CDR3 sequence is 13 residues long. Trimming shortened V by 5 bases and J by 5 bases, and 13 bases separated the two germline ends. Here the CDR3 reads CASSPSPGDEQYF. In DNA form, the CDR3 reads TGTGCCAGCAGCCCTTCCCCAGGGGACGAGCAGTACTTC.

The chain is built from TRBV3-1 and TRBJ1-2; D gene uncertain. The V gene lost 4 bases and the J gene lost 0 bases, with 12 bases spanning the gap. Germline loops: CDR1 LGHDT, CDR2 YNNKEL (reference sequence). This CDR3 contains 15 residues. CDR3 loop: CASSPFPATNYGYTF. CDR3 nucleotide sequence: TGTGCCAGCAGCCCTTTTCCAGCTACTAACTATGGCTACACCTTC.

The CDR3 sequence is CASSPRGGQSRETQYF. The CDR3 DNA follows: TGTGCCAGCAGCCCCCGGGGGGGGCAAAGCAGGGAGACCCAGTACTTC. This sequence joins TRBV5-4 and TRBJ2-5, with 8 bases lining up with TRBD2. V dropped 4 bases and J dropped 5; count of bases not matched to a gene: 13. Germline loops: CDR1 SGHNT, CDR2 YYREEE (reference sequence). This CDR3 has 16 amino acids.

J is TRBJ2-2 and V is TRBV27; 7 positions match TRBD2. Per germline, CDR1 MNHEY and CDR2 SMNVEV (reference sequence). The CDR3 sequence is 15 residues long. The V gene end was trimmed by 5 bases and the J gene end by 1 base; junction bases not matched to a gene: 4. In nucleotides, the CDR3 is TGTGCCAGCAGTCCCCTAGCGGTGAACACCGGGGAGCTGTTTTTT. Translated: CASSPLAVNTGELFF.

This clonotype has only a few counts. The V and J genes are TRBV7-2 and TRBJ2-2; the D gene is possibly TRBD2 (6 bases). Germline CDR1 is SGHTA and CDR2 is FQGNSA. The V gene lost 2 bases and the J gene lost 9 bases, with 7 bases spanning the gap. The CDR3 has 12 residues. CDR3 in DNA: TGTGCCAGCAGCTTACGCGGGAGGGAGCTGTTTTTT. Its translation is CASSLRGRELFF.

This clonotype was seen only a few times. The chain joins TRBV20-1 to TRBJ1-1, with D unclear. Germline V gives CDR1 DFQATT, CDR2 SNEGSKA (reference sequence). The CDR3 covers 12 residues. V lost 1 base to trimming and J lost 1 base, with 4 bases between them. The CDR3 DNA sequence: TGCAGTGCTAGAGCTCGGAACACTGAAGCTTTCTTT. Amino acids: CSARARNTEAFF.

The sample holds many counts of this clonotype. This rearrangement joins TRBV3-1 to TRBJ2-3, with 11 bases aligning to TRBD2. Germline V gives CDR1 LGHDT, CDR2 YNNKEL (reference sequence). The J segment lost 8 bases and the V segment lost 3 bases, leaving 1 base of the junction unmatched. The CDR3 spans 13 residues. The CDR3 reads CASSHLAGGTQYF. CDR3 in DNA: TGTGCCAGCAGCCATCTAGCGGGGGGTACGCAGTATTTT.

The J gene is TRBJ2-1, the V gene TRBV12-3 or TRBV12-4, with D perhaps TRBD1 (6 bases). This CDR3 is 15 amino acids long. Between the trimmed V and J ends, which lost 6 bases and 0 bases, there was a span of 12 bases. CDR3 residues: CASRAIGGSYNEQFF. As DNA, the CDR3 is TGTGCCAGCAGGGCAATAGGGGGCTCCTACAATGAGCAGTTCTTC.

The CDR3 nucleotides read TGCAGTGCCCGGGACACTTACTCGTACAATGAGCAGTTCTTC. This sequence encodes CSARDTYSYNEQFF. J is TRBJ2-1 and V is TRBV20-1; weak D call: TRBD1 (6 bases). The CDR3 totals 14 residues. Trimming left V 6 bases short and J 4 bases short, with 16 bases between. From germline, CDR1 is DFQATT and CDR2 SNEGSKA (reference sequence).

In this sample, this clonotype turned up a few times. V gene TRBV6-2 or TRBV6-3 combines with J gene TRBJ2-7; D is possibly TRBD1 or TRBD2 (5 bases each). V was cut by 2 bases and J by 8 bases, with 16 bases left in between. Germline values: CDR1 MNHEY, CDR2 SVGEGT. The CDR3 consists of 14 residues. This CDR3 is CASSYPMGVIKQYV. In DNA, the CDR3 is TGTGCCAGCAGTTACCCCATGGGGGTCATAAAGCAGTACGTC.

The chain joins TRBV5-1 to TRBJ2-1, with D maybe TRBD2 (6 bases). Germline CDR1 and CDR2: SGHRS and YFSETQ. Trimming pared 1 base from V and 6 bases from J, leaving 8 bases between. CDR3 size: 13 residues. CDR3 loop: CASSLTAGNEQFF. DNA for the CDR3: TGCGCCAGCAGCTTGACAGCGGGCAATGAGCAGTTCTTC.

This clonotype appeared many times. This chain uses TRBV24-1 with TRBJ2-1; maybe TRBD2 (7 bases). Germline assignment: CDR1 KGHDR and CDR2 SFDVKD. The germline V and J ends were trimmed by 9 bases and 3 bases, with 20 bases remaining between them. This CDR3 spans 16 amino acids. CDR3 residues: CATAPGGGANYNEQFF. For the CDR3, the DNA is TGTGCCACCGCTCCCGGTGGGGGGGCGAACTACAATGAGCAGTTCTTC.

This clonotype appeared many times. This chain joins TRBV9 and TRBJ2-7; D remains unclear. V was pared by 3 bases and J by 6 bases, with 7 bases between. The CDR3 covers 11 residues. CDR1 is SGDLS and CDR2 is YYNGEE in the germline V gene. Written as DNA, the CDR3 is TGTGCCAGCAGCGAGACCAGCGAGCAGTACGTC. This translates into CASSETSEQYV.

The chain uses TRBV6-2 or TRBV6-3 and TRBJ2-3; D remains unclear. V lost 2 bases to trimming and J lost 3 bases, with 9 bases between them. The CDR3 sequence is 14 residues long. The V gene's germline CDR1 is MNHEY and CDR2 SVGEGT. CDR3 sequence: CASSYLLGTDTQYF. The CDR3 DNA follows: TGTGCCAGCAGTTACCTCCTCGGGACAGATACGCAGTATTTT.

In this sample, this clonotype turned up many times. The chain uses TRBV11-2 and TRBJ2-3, with 7 positions matching TRBD1. Germline V gene lookup returns CDR1 SGHAT and CDR2 FQNNGV. J was trimmed by 4 bases and V by 3 bases; bases with no gene match: 1. This CDR3 is 13 amino acids long. CDR3 residues: CASSLQGADTQYF. The CDR3 DNA reads as TGTGCCAGCAGCTTGCAGGGGGCAGATACGCAGTATTTT.

A few counts support this clonotype. The chain is built from TRBV5-1 and TRBJ2-2; unclear D gene. Trimming removed 4 bases at V and 5 bases at J, with 12 bases between. The CDR3 loop spans 14 amino acids. Germline lookup yields CDR1 SGHRS and CDR2 YFSETQ. As DNA, the CDR3 is TGCGCCAGCAGCGAGGACCGTCCTACCGGGGAGCTGTTTTTT. Protein sequence: CASSEDRPTGELFF.

This clonotype was detected only a few times. The rearrangement uses TRBV7-8 and TRBJ1-5; TRBD1 is a possible D gene (5 bases). V lost 4 bases and J 6 bases, leaving 13 bases between the germline ends. The CDR3 loop spans 14 amino acids. Germline V CDR1 and CDR2: SGHVS, FQNEAQ. CDR3 region: CASSWARVTQPQHF. CDR3 nucleotide sequence: TGTGCCAGCAGCTGGGCCAGGGTAACTCAGCCCCAGCATTTT.